Presented here are 24 T cell receptor beta chains from one specimen sequenced in a study of identical twins. TCRdb re-called the 5' RACE reads through MiXCR, storing one row per CDR3 protein. The sample comprises 450,000 to 600,000 distinct CDR3 sequences, 20% to 25% of which are singletons, and roughly 0.5% rests with the top ten. The same data also went into a second study, on yellow fever vaccine responses in identical twins.

Source material: CD4+ T cells sorted from blood. The receptors were gathered from a young woman in good health.

The rearrangement uses TRBV7-9 and TRBJ2-5; 10 nucleotides align to TRBD2. The V and J ends lost 1 base and 10 bases, in that order; junction bases with no gene match: 9. The CDR3 runs to 15 residues. Germline CDR1 is SEHNR and CDR2 is FQNEAQ (reference sequence). The CDR3, as DNA: TGTGCCAGCAGCTTAGGCGGACTAGCGGCCATAGGCCAGTACTTC. It specifies CASSLGGLAAIGQYF.

This chain connects TRBV15 to TRBJ2-1; D possibly uses TRBD1 or TRBD2 (5 bases each). CDR1 LNHNV and CDR2 YYDKDF come from the germline V gene (reference sequence). V was pared by 0 bases and J by 8 bases, with 17 bases between. This CDR3 spans 16 amino acids. The CDR3 bases are TGTGCCACCAGCAGAGATTACAGAGGGGTAACGCATGAGCAGTTCTTC. This gives the protein CATSRDYRGVTHEQFF.

This clonotype has just a few counts. The chain combines TRBV12-3 or TRBV12-4 with TRBJ2-3; TRBD2 matches at 7 bases. The trim removed 6 bases at V and 6 bases at J, leaving 6 bases unmatched. The CDR3 covers 13 residues. CDR3 in DNA: TGTGCCAGCAGGAGAGTGGGGGGGGATACGCAGTATTTT. Residues: CASRRVGGDTQYF.

The chain links TRBV5-1 to TRBJ2-1; no definite D call. Germline CDR1 and CDR2: SGHRS and YFSETQ. The germline V and J ends were trimmed by 5 bases and 5 bases, with 11 bases remaining between them. This CDR3 has 13 residues. CDR3 residues: CASSRTQDNEQFF. CDR3 sequence (DNA): TGCGCCAGCAGTCGTACCCAAGACAATGAGCAGTTCTTC.

The chain links TRBV7-9 to TRBJ1-4, with no clear D. The CDR3 runs to 16 residues. V gave up 5 bases and J gave up 1 base, with 14 bases separating them. CDR1 and CDR2 from the germline V gene are SEHNR and FQNEAQ (reference sequence). The CDR3 is CASSPTDLGTNEKLFF. Written as DNA, the CDR3 is TGTGCCAGCAGCCCGACGGACTTGGGAACTAATGAAAAACTGTTTTTT.

The chain carries TRBV6-9 and TRBJ2-7; D might be TRBD1 (6 bases). This CDR3 region has 14 residues. Trimming shortened V by 1 base and J by 3 bases, and 10 bases separated the two germline ends. Germline CDR1 is MNHGY and CDR2 is SVAAGI. CDR3: CASSYFGRGYEQYF. CDR3 DNA sequence: TGTGCCAGCAGTTATTTCGGCAGGGGCTACGAGCAGTACTTC.

This chain connects TRBV2 to TRBJ2-5, with TRBD1 identical over 7 bases. This CDR3 comprises 14 residues. Germline V lookup: CDR1 SNHLY, CDR2 FYNNEI. The V and J ends lost 11 bases and 1 base, in that order; junction bases with no gene match: 10. CDR3 bases: TGTGCCGGACTCCGGGACAGTCTCCAAGAGACCCAGTACTTC. Protein sequence: CAGLRDSLQETQYF. Complete variable domain (other parts from reference TRBV2 and TRBJ2-5): EPEVTQTPSHQVTQMGQEVILRCVPISNHLYFYWYRQILGQKVEFLVSFYNNEISEKSEIFDDQFSVERPDGSNFTLKIRSTKLEDSAMYFCAGLRDSLQETQYFGPGTRLLVL.

The rearrangement links TRBV20-1 to TRBJ1-1; D gene ambiguous. Trimming cost V 6 bases and J 0 bases, with 11 bases left between them. The CDR3 sequence is 13 residues long. CDR1 and CDR2 (germline): DFQATT, SNEGSKA (reference sequence). This chain's CDR3 is CSAPVQVNTEAFF. CDR3 DNA: TGCAGTGCGCCCGTTCAGGTGAACACTGAAGCTTTCTTT.

The genes are TRBV2 and TRBJ2-1; 9 positions match TRBD2. Germline CDR1 reads SNHLY; CDR2 reads FYNNEI. V lost 1 base, J lost 9 bases, and 7 bases stayed unmatched. CDR3 length equals 15 residues. CDR3 amino acids: CASSEVPAGGGEQFF. In DNA, the CDR3 is TGTGCCAGCAGTGAAGTCCCAGCGGGGGGTGGTGAGCAGTTCTTC.

This clonotype has only one observation. The gene calls are TRBV6-1 and TRBJ1-1; D is uncertain. V lost 7 bases and J 0 bases, leaving 9 bases between the germline ends. The CDR3 totals 13 residues. CDR1 and CDR2 from the germline V gene are MNHNS and SASEGT. The CDR3: CASTRGVNTEAFF. The CDR3 bases are TGTGCCAGCACCCGCGGGGTGAACACTGAAGCTTTCTTT.

This sequence joins TRBV5-1 and TRBJ1-4; 7 nucleotides align to TRBD1. Losses at the gene ends were 4 bases for V and 7 bases for J; bases not matched to a gene: 7. Germline values: CDR1 SGHRS, CDR2 YFSETQ. The CDR3 length is 14 residues. In nucleotides, the CDR3 is TGCGCCAGCAGCCTAACAGGGGCGAGTGAAAAACTGTTTTTT. Residues: CASSLTGASEKLFF.

A few counts support this clonotype. This may be a read error, as it is one base from a much larger clone. The chain joins TRBV7-2 to TRBJ1-3, with TRBD1 identical over 8 bases. There are 14 residues in the CDR3. Germline-derived CDR1 and CDR2 are SGHTA and FQGNSA. Trimming at V came to 5 bases and at J to 2 bases, leaving 2 bases not matched to a gene. The CDR3 is CASSEQGAGNTIYF. The CDR3 DNA follows: TGTGCCAGCAGCGAACAGGGGGCTGGAAACACCATATATTTT.

This clonotype was detected a few times. J is TRBJ2-1 and V is TRBV3-1; 7 bases are a match to TRBD1. The CDR3 is made up of 17 amino acids. Germline CDR1 LGHDT, CDR2 YNNKEL (reference sequence). The junction had 17 bases not matched to a gene; V was cut back by 2 bases and J by 10 bases. In DNA, the CDR3 is TGTGCCAGCAGCCAAAATTGGGGGATGACAGGGCTGGACGAGCAGTTCTTC. It translates to CASSQNWGMTGLDEQFF.

This clonotype was seen a few times. The genes are TRBV10-2 and TRBJ1-5; D possibly corresponds to TRBD1 (5 bases). V was cut by 2 bases and J by 7 bases, with 12 bases left in between. From germline, CDR1 is WSHSY and CDR2 SAAADI. The CDR3 consists of 14 residues. The CDR3 is CASSERQGRQPQHF. In nucleotides, the CDR3 is TGCGCCAGCAGTGAGCGGCAGGGCCGGCAGCCCCAGCATTTT.

Here the CDR3 reads CASSRGLAGTSTDTQYF. The CDR3 DNA reads as TGCGCCAGCAGCCGGGGACTAGCGGGAACTAGCACAGATACGCAGTATTTT. J is TRBJ2-3 and V is TRBV4-1; TRBD2 matches 13 bases. Germline values: CDR1 MGHRA, CDR2 YSYEKL. The J segment lost 0 bases and the V segment lost 4 bases, leaving 4 bases of the junction unmatched. The CDR3 extends over 17 amino acids.

In its sample, this clonotype was seen a few times. The chain couples TRBV5-1 to TRBJ2-7, with a tentative D call TRBD1 (6 bases). Germline V lookup: CDR1 SGHRS, CDR2 YFSETQ. This CDR3 is built from 16 residues. Trimming removed 4 bases at V and 2 bases at J, with 19 bases between. The CDR3 protein is CASSPIQGSIAYEQYF. DNA for the CDR3: TGCGCCAGCAGCCCTATACAGGGTTCGATCGCCTACGAGCAGTACTTC.

This clonotype was observed a handful of times. The gene calls are TRBV7-9 and TRBJ1-1; perhaps TRBD1 as D (5 bases). The germline V and J ends were trimmed by 1 base and 14 bases, with 14 bases remaining between them. The CDR3 is 12 residues long. CDR1 is SEHNR and CDR2 is FQNEAQ in the germline V gene (reference sequence). The DNA for the CDR3 is TGTGCCAGCAGCTTAGGTGGCAGGGAGAAATTCTTT. Translating it yields CASSLGGREKFF.

The chain combines TRBV5-1 with TRBJ2-6; D is ambiguous. Germline V gene data show CDR1 as SGHRS and CDR2 as YFSETQ. The V gene lost 1 base and the J gene lost 2 bases, with 10 bases spanning the gap. The length of the CDR3 is 16 residues. CDR3 DNA sequence: TGCGCCAGCAGCTTGCCGGGTACTACTGGGGCCAACGTCCTGACTTTC. This encodes CASSLPGTTGANVLTF.

In its sample, this clonotype was seen many times. The V and J genes are TRBV5-1 and TRBJ2-1, with 7 bases lining up with TRBD1. J was trimmed by 0 bases and V by 6 bases; bases with no gene match: 9. Germline V gene lookup returns CDR1 SGHRS and CDR2 YFSETQ. The CDR3 covers 16 residues. This CDR3 is CASNTATGSSYNEQFF. CDR3 coding DNA: TGCGCCAGCAACACAGCGACAGGGAGCTCCTACAATGAGCAGTTCTTC. Looking up the rest from reference TRBV5-1 and TRBJ2-1 gives the full variable domain: KAGVTQTPRYLIKTRGQQVTLSCSPISGHRSVSWYQQTPGQGLQFLFEYFSETQRNKGNFPGRFSGRQFSNSRSEMNVSTLELGDSALYLCASNTATGSSYNEQFFGPGTRLTVL.

This clonotype occurred once. J is TRBJ1-3 and V is TRBV2, with D perhaps matching TRBD1 (6 bases). CDR1 SNHLY and CDR2 FYNNEI come from the germline V gene. The CDR3 is 15 amino acids. V was trimmed by 7 bases and J by 1 base, leaving 14 bases between them. Written as DNA, the CDR3 is TGTGCCAGCACTACAACTAGGGGGTCTGGAAACACCATATATTTT. Protein: CASTTTRGSGNTIYF.

The V and J genes are TRBV15 and TRBJ1-6; a possible D gene is TRBD1 (5 bases). Germline assignment: CDR1 LNHNV and CDR2 YYDKDF (reference sequence). The CDR3 length is 14 residues. The ends were cut back, 8 bases at V and 7 bases at J, with 15 bases in the middle. The CDR3 is CATGDDRKNSPLHF. The CDR3 coding sequence is TGTGCCACCGGGGACGACAGAAAAAATTCACCCCTCCACTTT.

The rearrangement joins TRBV5-1 to TRBJ1-1; D not certain. This CDR3 contains 19 residues. Germline loops: CDR1 SGHRS, CDR2 YFSETQ. V was clipped by 4 bases and J by 1 base, with 26 bases between them. CDR3 loop: CASSHTWPAKRSSNTEAFF. Here the CDR3 DNA reads TGCGCCAGCAGCCACACCTGGCCGGCCAAGAGATCATCGAACACTGAAGCTTTCTTT. Variable domain in full (rest from reference TRBV5-1 and TRBJ1-1): KAGVTQTPRYLIKTRGQQVTLSCSPISGHRSVSWYQQTPGQGLQFLFEYFSETQRNKGNFPGRFSGRQFSNSRSEMNVSTLELGDSALYLCASSHTWPAKRSSNTEAFFGQGTRLTVV.

This clonotype was seen a few times. The DNA for the CDR3 is TGCAGTGCTAGCCCCCCTACAGATACGCAGTATTTT. As protein: CSASPPTDTQYF. The genes are TRBV20-1 and TRBJ2-3; D not resolved. Trimming took 3 bases from V and 3 from J, leaving 7 bases between them. CDR3 length: 12 residues. Looked up from germline, CDR1 is DFQATT and CDR2 is SNEGSKA (reference sequence).

This clonotype was detected once. V gene TRBV6-1 combines with J gene TRBJ2-5; D perhaps matches TRBD2 (5 bases). The germline V and J ends were trimmed by 6 bases and 6 bases, with 14 bases remaining between them. The length of the CDR3 is 13 residues. Germline CDR1 reads MNHNS; CDR2 reads SASEGT. CDR3 sequence: CASSRGLSQTQYF. The CDR3 DNA reads TGTGCCAGCAGCCGGGGATTGAGTCAGACCCAGTACTTC.